A selection of T cell receptor beta chains follows, all from one sample in a study of vaccination and CD4 T cells after COVID-19. No antigen has been identified for these receptors. TCRdb recomputed calls from the PCR reads with MiXCR, one row per CDR3 protein. The table has 20,000 to 25,000 distinct CDR3 sequences, around 43% seen once. This sample comprised CD4+ T cells from blood, cultured in vitro, obtained before SARS-CoV-2 vaccination. The receptors originated from a human donor who received a COVID-19 vaccine. The CDR3 runs from the conserved cysteine through the conserved F or W. A D gene is named only where the DNA matches it firmly. Some rows mark clone size as missing; the rest say once, few, many or name a class of expanded clone.

V gene: TRBV6-1
D gene: .
J gene: TRBJ1-1
clone size: .
CDR3 DNA: TGTGCCAGCGGTGATATCTACAACGCTTTCTTT
CDR3 protein: CASGDIYNAFF

V gene: TRBV25-1
D gene: .
J gene: TRBJ1-4
clone size: once
CDR3 DNA: TGTGCCAGCAGTGATGAGGGCAGGGTAGGGGAAAAACTGTTTTTT
CDR3 protein: CASSDEGRVGEKLFF

V gene: TRBV5-6
D gene: TRBD2
J gene: TRBJ2-5
clone size: .
CDR3 DNA: TGTGCCAGCAGCCCCCGACTAGCGGGGGCTGAGACCCAGTACTTC
CDR3 protein: CASSPRLAGAETQYF

V gene: TRBV24-1
D gene: .
J gene: TRBJ2-5
clone size: .
CDR3 DNA: TGTGCCACCAGTGATTTAGGACCAGAGGGGGGAGAGACCCAGTACTTC
CDR3 protein: CATSDLGPEGGETQYF

V gene: TRBV19
D gene: TRBD1
J gene: TRBJ2-7
clone size: few
CDR3 DNA: TGTGCCAGTAGTTCAATTCGGACAGGTATCCACGAGCAGTACTTC
CDR3 protein: CASSSIRTGIHEQYF

V gene: TRBV6-1
D gene: .
J gene: TRBJ1-1
clone size: few
CDR3 DNA: TGTGCCAGCAGTGACCGAGAGTCGGACACTGAAGCTTTCTTT
CDR3 protein: CASSDRESDTEAFF

V gene: TRBV20-1
D gene: TRBD1
J gene: TRBJ2-7
clone size: few
CDR3 DNA: TGCAGTGCTCCCGGACAGGACTCCTACGAGCAGTACTTC
CDR3 protein: CSAPGQDSYEQYF

V gene: TRBV5-1
D gene: .
J gene: TRBJ2-3
clone size: few
CDR3 DNA: TGCGCCAGCAGCTTGGATGGTAGGCGTGATACGCAGTATTTT
CDR3 protein: CASSLDGRRDTQYF

V gene: TRBV21-1
D gene: .
J gene: TRBJ1-5
clone size: .
CDR3 DNA: TGTGCCAGCAGCACCTCCGCGGGGCAATATAGCAATCAGCCCCAGCATTTT
CDR3 protein: CASSTSAGQYSNQPQHF

V gene: TRBV7-9
D gene: .
J gene: TRBJ1-1
clone size: .
CDR3 DNA: TGTGCCAGCAGCCCGAGTCTGGGTACCAACACTGAAGCTTTCTTT
CDR3 protein: CASSPSLGTNTEAFF

V gene: TRBV29-1
D gene: TRBD1
J gene: TRBJ1-6
clone size: .
CDR3 DNA: TGCAGCGCAGGACAGGGCGTCAATTCACCCCTCCACTTT
CDR3 protein: CSAGQGVNSPLHF

V gene: TRBV5-1
D gene: .
J gene: TRBJ2-3
clone size: .
CDR3 DNA: TGCGCCAGCAGCTTAGGGGACACTCTACGAGATACGCAGTATTTT
CDR3 protein: CASSLGDTLRDTQYF

V gene: TRBV7-8
D gene: TRBD1
J gene: TRBJ1-5
clone size: few
CDR3 DNA: TGTGCCAGCAGCTTAGCCCAGACAGGGGATAGCAATCAGCCCCAGCATTTT
CDR3 protein: CASSLAQTGDSNQPQHF

V gene: TRBV5-4
D gene: TRBD1
J gene: TRBJ2-1
clone size: once
CDR3 DNA: TGTGCCAGCAGCTTGGACAGGGGATCCTACAATGAGCAGTTCTTC
CDR3 protein: CASSLDRGSYNEQFF

V gene: TRBV19
D gene: TRBD2
J gene: TRBJ2-3
clone size: .
CDR3 DNA: TGTGCCAGTAGGGAGCGGGGGGGCACAGATACGCAGTATTTT
CDR3 protein: CASRERGGTDTQYF

V gene: TRBV4-2
D gene: .
J gene: TRBJ2-1
clone size: .
CDR3 DNA: TGTGCCAGCAGCCAGGGCCGGGACTACAATGAGCAGTTCTTC
CDR3 protein: CASSQGRDYNEQFF

V gene: TRBV20-1
D gene: .
J gene: TRBJ1-4
clone size: .
CDR3 DNA: TGCAGTGCTAGAACGGGGGGGGCGACTAATGAAAAACTGTTTTTT
CDR3 protein: CSARTGGATNEKLFF

V gene: TRBV2
D gene: .
J gene: TRBJ2-7
clone size: .
CDR3 DNA: TGTGCCAGCAGTGAAGACGGATACGAGCAGTACTTC
CDR3 protein: CASSEDGYEQYF

V gene: TRBV6-2/TRBV6-3
D gene: TRBD1
J gene: TRBJ2-5
clone size: .
CDR3 DNA: TGTGCCAGCAGAGACCGACCGGGACAGGGGAGGGCCCAGTACTTC
CDR3 protein: CASRDRPGQGRAQYF

V gene: TRBV20-1
D gene: TRBD1
J gene: TRBJ1-2
clone size: .
CDR3 DNA: TGCAGTGCGAGCCGGGACAGGGTGTCCTATGGCTACACCTTC
CDR3 protein: CSASRDRVSYGYTF

V gene: TRBV20-1
D gene: TRBD1
J gene: TRBJ2-3
clone size: few
CDR3 DNA: TGCAGTGCGACCTGGGACAGGGAGGACAATACGCAGTATTTT
CDR3 protein: CSATWDREDNTQYF

V gene: TRBV28
D gene: TRBD1
J gene: TRBJ1-5
clone size: .
CDR3 DNA: TGTGCCAGCAGTGGTGACAGGGGGCAGAGCAATCAGCCCCAGCATTTT
CDR3 protein: CASSGDRGQSNQPQHF

V gene: TRBV27
D gene: TRBD2
J gene: TRBJ2-2
clone size: few
CDR3 DNA: TGTGCCAGCAGTTTATCGCCTCTACTAGCGGACAACACCGGGGAGCTGTTTTTT
CDR3 protein: CASSLSPLLADNTGELFF

V gene: TRBV28
D gene: .
J gene: TRBJ1-5
clone size: .
CDR3 DNA: TGTGCCAGCAGTTTCTCACAGGGATGGGGGAGCAATCAGCCCCAGCATTTT
CDR3 protein: CASSFSQGWGSNQPQHF

V gene: TRBV5-4
D gene: .
J gene: TRBJ1-2
clone size: .
CDR3 DNA: TGTGCCAGCAGCCCCGAGCTGAGTAACTATGGCTACACCTTC
CDR3 protein: CASSPELSNYGYTF

V gene: TRBV11-3
D gene: .
J gene: TRBJ1-2
clone size: .
CDR3 DNA: TGTGCCAGCAGCTTAGGGCCGAACTATGGCTACACCTTC
CDR3 protein: CASSLGPNYGYTF

V gene: TRBV10-3
D gene: TRBD1
J gene: TRBJ1-2
clone size: few
CDR3 DNA: TGTGCCATCAGGGATAGGGACAGGGGAAACTATGGCTACACCTTC
CDR3 protein: CAIRDRDRGNYGYTF

V gene: TRBV12-3/TRBV12-4
D gene: TRBD1
J gene: TRBJ1-2
clone size: .
CDR3 DNA: TGTGCCAGCAGTTCCCGTGGGACAGCTAACTATGGCTACACCTTC
CDR3 protein: CASSSRGTANYGYTF

V gene: TRBV19
D gene: TRBD1
J gene: TRBJ1-6
clone size: few
CDR3 DNA: TGTGCCAGTAGTGCCCGGGACAGGGATTCACCCCTCCACTTT
CDR3 protein: CASSARDRDSPLHF

V gene: TRBV20-1
D gene: TRBD2
J gene: TRBJ2-3
clone size: .
CDR3 DNA: TGCAGTGCTGAGACCGGGACTAGCGGGGGCACAGATACGCAGTATTTT
CDR3 protein: CSAETGTSGGTDTQYF

V gene: TRBV27
D gene: TRBD1
J gene: TRBJ1-1
clone size: .
CDR3 DNA: TGTGCCAGCAGCCGACACTTCCGGGACAGGGTCACTGAAGCTTTCTTT
CDR3 protein: CASSRHFRDRVTEAFF

V gene: TRBV7-8
D gene: .
J gene: TRBJ1-4
clone size: .
CDR3 DNA: TGTGCCAGCAGCTCACTAAATGAGGGAAAACTGTTTTTT
CDR3 protein: CASSSLNEGKLFF

V gene: TRBV24-1
D gene: .
J gene: TRBJ2-1
clone size: .
CDR3 DNA: TGTGCCACCAGTGATCCGCGGAGGGGTTACAATGAGCAGTTCTTC
CDR3 protein: CATSDPRRGYNEQFF

V gene: TRBV21-1
D gene: .
J gene: TRBJ2-5
clone size: .
CDR3 DNA: TGTGCCAGCAGCCGGAGTAGGGGGGAGGGAGAGACCCGGTACTTC
CDR3 protein: CASSRSRGEGETRYF

V gene: TRBV7-9
D gene: .
J gene: TRBJ2-6
clone size: .
CDR3 DNA: TGTGCCAGCAGCTTTGGGAGCCCTCTTGTGTCTGGGGCCAACGTCCTGACTTTC
CDR3 protein: CASSFGSPLVSGANVLTF

V gene: TRBV19
D gene: TRBD1
J gene: TRBJ1-1
clone size: few
CDR3 DNA: TGTGCCAGTAGTATAGACGGGACAGCGGAAGCTTTCTTT
CDR3 protein: CASSIDGTAEAFF

V gene: TRBV7-2
D gene: .
J gene: TRBJ1-3
clone size: .
CDR3 DNA: TGTGCCAGCAGCTTAGGGACAGATGGAAACACCATATATTTT
CDR3 protein: CASSLGTDGNTIYF

V gene: TRBV6-1
D gene: TRBD2
J gene: TRBJ2-3
clone size: few
CDR3 DNA: TGTGCCAGCAGTGCAACTAGCGGGGGGGCCAGGGATACGCAGTATTTT
CDR3 protein: CASSATSGGARDTQYF

V gene: TRBV14
D gene: .
J gene: TRBJ1-2
clone size: .
CDR3 DNA: TGTGCCAGCAGCCTTGGGGGGGTAAAGAACTATGGCTACACCTTC
CDR3 protein: CASSLGGVKNYGYTF

V gene: TRBV10-3
D gene: TRBD2
J gene: TRBJ2-7
clone size: .
CDR3 DNA: TGTGCCACCTCGACTAGCGGGGGAACCTACGAGCAGTACTTC
CDR3 protein: CATSTSGGTYEQYF

V gene: TRBV6-1
D gene: .
J gene: TRBJ1-2
clone size: .
CDR3 DNA: TGTGCCAGCAGTGAAGCGCTAGGGGACGGAGACTATGGCTACACCTTC
CDR3 protein: CASSEALGDGDYGYTF

V gene: TRBV20-1
D gene: .
J gene: TRBJ2-3
clone size: .
CDR3 DNA: TGCAGTGCTAGTGCCCAAGATACGCAGTATTTT
CDR3 protein: CSASAQDTQYF

V gene: TRBV19
D gene: .
J gene: TRBJ2-5
clone size: few
CDR3 DNA: TGTGCCAGTAGTAATTCGGGGAGAGAGACCCAGTACTTC
CDR3 protein: CASSNSGRETQYF

V gene: TRBV12-5
D gene: .
J gene: TRBJ2-3
clone size: once
CDR3 DNA: TGTGCTAGTGGTTTCACAGATACGCAGTATTTT
CDR3 protein: CASGFTDTQYF

V gene: TRBV21-1
D gene: .
J gene: TRBJ1-1
clone size: .
CDR3 DNA: TGTGCCAGCAGCCCGGGACAGGGGGCGCGATTTTTAGGCACTGAAGCTTTCTTT
CDR3 protein: CASSPGQGARFLGTEAFF

V gene: TRBV18
D gene: TRBD1
J gene: TRBJ2-3
clone size: .
CDR3 DNA: TGTGCCAGCTCACCCACAGGGGCCACAGATACGCAGTATTTT
CDR3 protein: CASSPTGATDTQYF

V gene: TRBV12-3/TRBV12-4
D gene: .
J gene: TRBJ1-1
clone size: .
CDR3 DNA: TGTGCCAGCAGTCCTCAGGGAAGGGTTGAGGCTTTCTTT
CDR3 protein: CASSPQGRVEAFF